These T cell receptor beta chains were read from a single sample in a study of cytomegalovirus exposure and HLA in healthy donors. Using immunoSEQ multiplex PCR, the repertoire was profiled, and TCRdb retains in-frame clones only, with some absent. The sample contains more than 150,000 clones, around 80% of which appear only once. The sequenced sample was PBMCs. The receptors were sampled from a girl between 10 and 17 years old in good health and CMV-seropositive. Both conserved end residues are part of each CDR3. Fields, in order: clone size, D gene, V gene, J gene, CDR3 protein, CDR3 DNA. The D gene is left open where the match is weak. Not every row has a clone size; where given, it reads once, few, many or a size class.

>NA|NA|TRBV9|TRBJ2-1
CASSVGGGHSYNEQFF
TGTGCCAGCAGCGTAGGGGGCGGTCATTCCTACAATGAGCAGTTCTTC
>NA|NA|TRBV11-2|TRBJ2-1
CASSFRGPSSYNEQFF
TGTGCCAGCAGCTTCAGGGGACCTAGCTCCTACAATGAGCAGTTCTTC
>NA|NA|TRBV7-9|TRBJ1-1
CASSLLDRSNTEAFF
TGTGCCAGCAGCCTACTCGACAGGTCGAACACTGAAGCTTTCTTT
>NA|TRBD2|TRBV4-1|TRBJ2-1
CASSQDGGDNEQFF
TGCGCCAGCAGCCAAGATGGGGGGGATAATGAGCAGTTCTTC
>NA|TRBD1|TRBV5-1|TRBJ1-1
CASSSLGQGVEAFF
TGCGCCAGCAGCTCGTTGGGACAGGGTGTGGAAGCTTTCTTT
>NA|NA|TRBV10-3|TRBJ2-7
CAISEWSESASYEQYF
TGTGCCATCAGTGAGTGGAGTGAAAGCGCTTCCTACGAGCAGTACTTC
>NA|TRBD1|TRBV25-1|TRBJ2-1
CASSDRQGRDEQFF
TGTGCCAGCAGTGATCGACAGGGTAGGGATGAGCAGTTCTTC
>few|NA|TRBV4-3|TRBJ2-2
CASSQDKNTGELFF
TGCGCCAGCAGCCAAGACAAGAACACCGGGGAGCTGTTTTTT
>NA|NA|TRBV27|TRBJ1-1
CASSLQGVTEAFF
TGTGCCAGCAGTTTGCAGGGCGTGACTGAAGCTTTCTTT
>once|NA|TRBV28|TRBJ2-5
CASRALGGALETQYF
TGTGCCAGCAGGGCATTAGGGGGGGCTCTTGAGACCCAGTACTTC
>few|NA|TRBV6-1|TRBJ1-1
CASTADRSDTEAFF
TGTGCCAGCACCGCCGACAGGTCGGACACTGAAGCTTTCTTT
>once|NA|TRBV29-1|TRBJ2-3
CSVPRDRSTDTQYF
TGCAGCGTCCCTAGAGACAGGAGCACAGATACGCAGTATTTT
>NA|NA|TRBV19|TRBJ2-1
CATRTGTSSYNEQFF
TGTGCCACCCGGACTGGTACGAGCTCCTACAATGAGCAGTTCTTC
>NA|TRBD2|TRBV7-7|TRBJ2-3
CASSRSGSEADTQYF
TGTGCCAGCAGTAGAAGCGGGAGTGAAGCAGATACGCAGTATTTT
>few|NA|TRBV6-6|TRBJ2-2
CASNGQYTGELFF
TGTGCCAGCAATGGACAGTACACCGGGGAGCTGTTTTTT
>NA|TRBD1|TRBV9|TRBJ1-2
CASSGWEFGQGSRGYTF
TGTGCCAGCAGCGGCTGGGAGTTTGGACAGGGGTCGCGGGGCTACACCTTC
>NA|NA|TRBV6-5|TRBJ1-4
CASTVRANEKLFF
TGTGCCAGCACGGTCAGGGCTAATGAAAAACTGTTTTTT
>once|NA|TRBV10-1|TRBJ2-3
CASSRTGTGRTDTQYF
TGCGCCAGCAGCCGAACTGGAACGGGTAGGACAGATACGCAGTATTTT
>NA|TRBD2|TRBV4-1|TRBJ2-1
CATKLAGSYNEQFF
TGCGCCACCAAACTAGCGGGATCGTACAATGAGCAGTTCTTC
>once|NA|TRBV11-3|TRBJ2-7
CASSLRTKDEQYF
TGTGCCAGCAGCCTAAGGACAAAGGACGAGCAGTACTTC
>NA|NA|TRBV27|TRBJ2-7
CASSLTSGNSYEQYF
TGTGCCAGCAGTTTAACTTCAGGGAACTCCTACGAGCAGTACTTC
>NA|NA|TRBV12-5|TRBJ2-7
CASGSQLYEQYF
TGTGCTAGTGGTTCCCAACTCTACGAGCAGTACTTC
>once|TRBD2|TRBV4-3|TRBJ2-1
CASSQGRGGRAGNEQFF
TGCGCCAGCAGCCAAGGGAGGGGCGGGAGGGCGGGCAATGAGCAGTTCTTC
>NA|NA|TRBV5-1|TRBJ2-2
CASTKRAANTGELFF
TGCGCCAGCACCAAGCGGGCCGCGAACACCGGGGAGCTGTTTTTT
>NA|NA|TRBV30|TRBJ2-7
CAWSVAAERLYEQYF
TGTGCCTGGAGTGTAGCGGCCGAGCGGCTATACGAGCAGTACTTC
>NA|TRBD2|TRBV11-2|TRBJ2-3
CASTPLPPLAGLTDTQYF
TGTGCCAGCACCCCTCTTCCCCCACTAGCGGGCCTCACAGATACGCAGTATTTT
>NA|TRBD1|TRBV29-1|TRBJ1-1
CSVEYRGTAEAFF
TGCAGCGTTGAGTATCGAGGGACAGCTGAAGCTTTCTTT
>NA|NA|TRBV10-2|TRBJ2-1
CASSEGRNEQFF
TGCGCCAGCAGTGAGGGTAGAAATGAGCAGTTCTTC
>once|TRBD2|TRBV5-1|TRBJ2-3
CASSLTVTSGGADTQYF
TGCGCCAGCAGCTTGACGGTGACTAGCGGAGGGGCAGATACGCAGTATTTT
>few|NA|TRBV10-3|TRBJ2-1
CAISESPDNEQFF
TGTGCCATCAGTGAGTCCCCCGACAATGAGCAGTTCTTC
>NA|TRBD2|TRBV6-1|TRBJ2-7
CASSEALAGAYEQYF
TGTGCCAGCAGTGAAGCACTAGCGGGGGCCTACGAGCAGTACTTC
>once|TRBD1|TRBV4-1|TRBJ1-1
CASSQNRQGMNTEAFF
TGCGCCAGCAGCCAAAATCGACAGGGGATGAACACTGAAGCTTTCTTT
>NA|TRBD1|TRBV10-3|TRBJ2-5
CAISVRGREETQYF
TGTGCCATCAGTGTTAGGGGGCGCGAAGAGACCCAGTACTTC
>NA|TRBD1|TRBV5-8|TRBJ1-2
CASSELQGIGGYTF
TGTGCCAGCAGCGAACTACAGGGGATTGGCGGCTACACCTTC
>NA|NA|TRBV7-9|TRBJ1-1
CASSLGRVTEAFF
TGTGCCAGCAGCTTAGGCAGGGTTACCGAAGCTTTCTTT
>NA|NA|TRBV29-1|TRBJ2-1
CSVEDYPGKGYNEQFF
TGCAGCGTTGAAGATTACCCAGGGAAGGGCTACAATGAGCAGTTCTTC
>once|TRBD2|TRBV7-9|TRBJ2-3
CASSLGSKTSATDTQYF
TGTGCCAGCAGCTTAGGGTCGAAGACTAGCGCAACAGATACGCAGTATTTT
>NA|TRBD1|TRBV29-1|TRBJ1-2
CSAGGVRGLIYGYTF
TGCAGCGCTGGGGGGGTCAGGGGGCTCATCTATGGCTACACCTTC
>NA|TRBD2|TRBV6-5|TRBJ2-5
CASRQGLAGETQYF
TGTGCCAGCAGGCAGGGACTAGCGGGAGAGACCCAGTACTTC
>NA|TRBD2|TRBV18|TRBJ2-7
CASSPLPGGYEQYF
TGTGCCAGCTCACCCCTGCCGGGGGGCTACGAGCAGTACTTC
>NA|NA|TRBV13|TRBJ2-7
CASSLGAAGLETYEQYF
TGTGCCAGCAGCTTAGGCGCGGCGGGACTCGAAACCTACGAGCAGTACTTC
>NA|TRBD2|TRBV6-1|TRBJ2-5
CASSEWAGRQETQYF
TGTGCCAGCAGTGAATGGGCCGGGAGGCAAGAGACCCAGTACTTC
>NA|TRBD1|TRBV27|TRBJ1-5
CASSYRPLTGNGQPQHF
TGTGCCAGCAGTTACCGCCCCTTGACAGGGAACGGTCAGCCCCAGCATTTT
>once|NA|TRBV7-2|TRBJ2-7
CASSLATAPSYEQYF
TGTGCCAGCAGCTTAGCGACAGCCCCGTCCTACGAGCAGTACTTC
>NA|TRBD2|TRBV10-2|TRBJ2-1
CVSPGVSISGRDNEQFF
TGCGTTTCTCCCGGGGTTTCGATTAGCGGGAGGGACAATGAGCAGTTCTTC
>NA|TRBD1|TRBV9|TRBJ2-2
CASSVVSQGSGELFF
TGTGCCAGCAGCGTAGTTTCACAGGGGTCGGGGGAGCTGTTTTTT
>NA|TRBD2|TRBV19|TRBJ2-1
CASSIGGGRASNEQFF
TGTGCCAGTAGTATAGGGGGCGGGAGGGCCTCGAATGAGCAGTTCTTC
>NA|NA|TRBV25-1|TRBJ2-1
CASNSGGQQFF
TGTGCCAGCAATTCTGGGGGCCAGCAGTTCTTC
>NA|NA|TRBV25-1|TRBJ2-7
CASSEYKGGWGGHEQYF
TGTGCCAGCAGTGAATATAAGGGGGGCTGGGGGGGCCACGAGCAGTACTTC